The 19 T cell receptor beta chains in this list originate from one sample, sequenced in a study of regulatory T cells in long-lasting Graves disease. HTBI primers from iRepertoire and Arm-PCR of CDR3 regions yielded the TCR beta libraries. TCRdb re-called the multiplex PCR reads through MiXCR, storing one row per CDR3 protein. This sample has about 620,000 distinct CDR3 sequences, with approximately 15% found just once. The time point denotes: newly diagnosed GD, antithyroid drugs for less than 3 months. PBMC-extracted RNA yielded the TCR library. These sequences were also reported in another study, on T cells in Graves' hyperthyroidism and ophthalmopathy.

The material was peripheral blood mononuclear cells (PBMCs), obtained at new diagnosis, from a patient treated with antithyroid drugs. Source of these receptors: a woman aged 30 to 39 with Graves disease.

The table lists this clonotype with a few counts. The chain joins TRBV4-1 to TRBJ2-3; TRBD2 agrees at 10 bases. Germline CDR1 and CDR2: MGHRA and YSYEKL. J gave up 3 bases and V 3 bases, and 6 bases lay outside the gene matches. CDR3 length equals 16 residues. As DNA, the CDR3 is TGCGCCAGCAGCCAGCAACTAGCGGGATCTACAGATACGCAGTATTTT. Amino acids: CASSQQLAGSTDTQYF.

The chain carries TRBV19 and TRBJ1-1; 8 bases align to TRBD1. The ends lost 5 bases at V and 6 bases at J; junction bases unmatched: 11. Germline CDR1 is LNHDA and CDR2 is SQIVND (reference sequence). The CDR3 covers 15 residues. As DNA, the CDR3 is TGTGCCAGTAGTGCGGACAGGGAATTTTACTCTGAAGCTTTCTTT. This gives the protein CASSADREFYSEAFF.

As concerns this clonotype: This may be a read error, as it is one base from a much larger clone. This chain connects TRBV6-2 or TRBV6-3 to TRBJ2-7; unclear D gene. Germline-derived CDR1 and CDR2 are MNHEY and SVGEGT. V was shortened by 7 bases and J by 3 bases, with 10 bases between the two germline ends. This CDR3 is built from 12 residues. The CDR3 DNA reads as TGTGCCAGCAATACCATTGTCTACGAGCAGTACTTC. Translating gives CASNTIVYEQYF.

In its sample, this clonotype was seen a few times. The V call is TRBV5-1, the J call TRBJ2-7; maybe TRBD1 (6 bases). V lost 4 bases and J 3 bases, leaving 14 bases between the germline ends. The germline gives CDR1 SGHRS, CDR2 YFSETQ. CDR3 length equals 14 residues. The CDR3 DNA sequence: TGCGCCAGCAGCCGAGATAGGACAGACTACGAGCAGTACTTC. It translates to CASSRDRTDYEQYF.

J is TRBJ2-1 and V is TRBV2; the D gene is possibly TRBD1 (5 bases). Germline CDR1 SNHLY, CDR2 FYNNEI. The length of the CDR3 is 15 residues. Trimming took off 6 bases at V and 7 bases at J, with 19 bases between the two ends. The CDR3 is CASSSGQGAWNEQFF. The CDR3 nucleotides are TGTGCCAGCAGCTCCGGACAAGGGGCTTGGAATGAGCAGTTCTTC.

A few counts support this clonotype. The CDR3 DNA reads TGTGCCCAGAGCAGCGGGACGCACAACTACAATGAGCAGTTCTTC. Residues: CAQSSGTHNYNEQFF. V usage is TRBV30 and J usage is TRBJ2-1, with 7 bases that match TRBD2. Germline CDR1 GTSNPN, CDR2 SVGIG (reference sequence). The CDR3 is 15 amino acids. Trimming cost V 8 bases and J 3 bases; bases outside gene matches: 13.

The V and J genes are TRBV5-5 and TRBJ2-4; 11 bases fit TRBD2. Germline CDR1 SGHKS, CDR2 YYEKEE (reference sequence). The CDR3 extends over 15 amino acids. J gave up 5 bases and V 2 bases, and 3 bases lay outside the gene matches. CDR3 nucleotide sequence: TGTGCCAGCAGCTTACTAGCGGGAGTGCAAAACATTCAGTACTTC. It translates to CASSLLAGVQNIQYF.

The rearrangement links TRBV5-1 to TRBJ1-3; the D gene is possibly TRBD1 (6 bases). The CDR3 contains 15 residues. The V gene lost 0 bases and the J gene lost 2 bases, with 9 bases spanning the gap. Germline V gene data show CDR1 as SGHRS and CDR2 as YFSETQ. CDR3 sequence: CASSLASGAGNTIYF. The DNA for the CDR3 is TGCGCCAGCAGCTTGGCATCAGGGGCTGGAAACACCATATATTTT.

The V call is TRBV6-2 or TRBV6-3, the J call TRBJ2-1, with D unclear. The CDR3 totals 12 residues. V was cut by 2 bases and J by 6 bases, with 5 bases left in between. CDR1 MNHEY and CDR2 SVGEGT come from the germline V gene. The chain's CDR3 is CASSYRSNEQFF. CDR3 DNA sequence: TGTGCCAGCAGTTACAGATCCAATGAGCAGTTCTTC.

This clonotype was seen at least ten times. The gene calls are TRBV7-8 and TRBJ2-3; either TRBD1 or TRBD2 may supply D (5 bases each). The length of the CDR3 is 13 residues. The V and J ends lost 9 bases and 0 bases respectively, with 10 bases between them. CDR1 is SGHVS, CDR2 FQNEAQ, per germline. In nucleotides, the CDR3 is TGTGCCAGTTGCTGGGGGAGCACAGATACGCAGTATTTT. Its protein is CASCWGSTDTQYF.

The chain recombines TRBV19 with TRBJ2-2; D is undetermined. The CDR3 has 13 residues. Trimming shortened V by 10 bases and J by 2 bases, and 11 bases separated the two germline ends. Germline CDR1 LNHDA, CDR2 SQIVND (reference sequence). CDR3 nucleotides: TGTGCCACCCCCGGCCCTAACACCGGGGAGCTGTTTTTT. It translates to CATPGPNTGELFF.

Worth noting for this clonotype: This may stem from a read error, because a much larger clone lies one nucleotide away. Since the CDR3 does not end with the conserved phenylalanine or tryptophan, this likely comes from a read error. This chain connects TRBV6-9 to TRBJ1-5; D gene uncertain. V was trimmed by 3 bases and J by 6 bases, leaving 6 bases between them. The CDR3 totals 12 residues. Germline V gene lookup returns CDR1 MNHGY and CDR2 SVAAGI. The CDR3 nucleotides are TGTGCCAGCAGTTACGATACTCAGCCCCAGCATTCT. Encoded protein: CASSYDTQPQHS.

V usage is TRBV4-2 and J usage is TRBJ2-3; 8 positions agree with TRBD2. The CDR3 spans 15 residues. Trimming removed 0 bases from V and 6 bases from J; junction bases left unmatched: 5. Germline lookup yields CDR1 LGHNA and CDR2 YNFKEQ. Here the CDR3 reads CASSQDNGRGDTQYF. DNA for the CDR3: TGTGCCAGCAGCCAAGATAACGGGAGGGGGGATACGCAGTATTTT.

The rearrangement joins TRBV28 to TRBJ1-5, with unresolved D. In germline, CDR1 is MDHEN, CDR2 SYDVKM. Deletions cut 6 bases from V and 6 bases from J, with 9 bases between. The CDR3 is 12 residues long. CDR3 region: CASRVGAQPQHF. CDR3 nucleotide sequence: TGTGCCAGCAGGGTCGGAGCTCAGCCCCAGCATTTT.

As to this clonotype: A read error may explain this, as a much larger clone is one base away. The chain combines TRBV6-2 or TRBV6-3 with TRBJ1-1; D might be TRBD1 (6 bases). The CDR3 totals 14 residues. V lost 4 bases and J 6 bases, leaving 15 bases between the germline ends. In germline, CDR1 is MNHEY, CDR2 SVGEGT. DNA of the CDR3: TGTGCCAGCAGTTCAAGAACCTCAGGGGCTGAAGCTTTCTTT. Its protein is CASSSRTSGAEAFF.

This clonotype was recorded a few times. V usage is TRBV2 and J usage is TRBJ2-2; D not resolved. Per the germline V gene, CDR1 is SNHLY and CDR2 is FYNNEI. The V gene lost 10 bases and the J gene lost 2 bases, with 17 bases spanning the gap. This CDR3 has 15 amino acids. CDR3 DNA: TGTGCCAATCACAATCCGACGGATAACACCGGGGAGCTGTTTTTT. Amino acids: CANHNPTDNTGELFF.

This clonotype was seen many times. The chain employs TRBV20-1 and TRBJ2-3, with D uncertain. V dropped 3 bases and J dropped 1 base, with 11 bases sitting between them. The CDR3 sequence is 14 residues long. Germline-derived CDR1 and CDR2 are DFQATT and SNEGSKA (reference sequence). CDR3 protein: CSARTIIRTDTQYF. The CDR3 bases are TGCAGTGCTAGGACAATTATTCGCACAGATACGCAGTATTTT.

This clonotype was observed at least ten times. This rearrangement joins TRBV28 to TRBJ1-3; possibly TRBD1 for D (5 bases). The CDR3 spans 15 residues. Germline-derived CDR1 and CDR2 are MDHEN and SYDVKM. Between the trimmed V and J ends, which lost 6 bases and 4 bases, there was a span of 16 bases. The CDR3 nucleotides read TGTGCCAGCAGGCGGGATCTTGGGGACGGAAACACCATATATTTT. Protein sequence: CASRRDLGDGNTIYF.

The CDR3: CSARLSAGGPSDTQYF. CDR3 bases: TGCAGTGCTAGACTATCAGCGGGAGGGCCTTCAGATACGCAGTATTTT. The V call is TRBV20-1, the J call TRBJ2-3, with 10 bases that match TRBD2. Germline CDR1 reads DFQATT; CDR2 reads SNEGSKA (reference sequence). After removal of 2 bases from V and 4 bases from J, the junction contained 9 bases not matched to a gene. CDR3 length equals 16 residues.